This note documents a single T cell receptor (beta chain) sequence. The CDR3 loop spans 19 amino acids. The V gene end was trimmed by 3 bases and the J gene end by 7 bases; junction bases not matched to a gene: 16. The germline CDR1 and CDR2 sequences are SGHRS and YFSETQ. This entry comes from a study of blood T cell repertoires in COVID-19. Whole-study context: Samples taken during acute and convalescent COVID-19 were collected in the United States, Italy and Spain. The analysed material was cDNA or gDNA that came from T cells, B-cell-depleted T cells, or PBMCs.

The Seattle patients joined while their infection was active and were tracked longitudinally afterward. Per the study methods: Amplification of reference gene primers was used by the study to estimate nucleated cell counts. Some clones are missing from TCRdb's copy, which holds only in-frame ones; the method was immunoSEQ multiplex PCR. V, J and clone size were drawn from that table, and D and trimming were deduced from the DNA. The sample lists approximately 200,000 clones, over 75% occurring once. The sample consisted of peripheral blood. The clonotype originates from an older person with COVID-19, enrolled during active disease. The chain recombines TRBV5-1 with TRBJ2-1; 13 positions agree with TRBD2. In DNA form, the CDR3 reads TGCGCCAGCAGCTCCCAGGGTGTCCGCACTAGCGGGAGGGGGAATGAGCAGTTCTTC. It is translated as CASSSQGVRTSGRGNEQFF.